One and the same sample provided the 22 T cell receptor beta chains below, sequenced in a study of cytomegalovirus exposure and HLA in healthy donors (dated by TCRdb to 2015 to 2018). The library was obtained by the immunoSEQ multiplex PCR assay. The multiplex PCR relied on a mix of 60 forward primers for TCR Vbeta segments and 13 reverse primers for TCR Jbeta segments. TCRdb obtained this table from immuneACCESS and retained in-frame rearrangements with V and J assigned. These tables miss some clones; where compared with another copy, unresolved V genes account for less than half of the shortfall, and the remainder is unexplained. The table for this sample lists about 130,000 clones; over 70% of them were counted only once. Jointly, the top ten make up about 3% of the sample. Material for sequencing was PBMCs. Receptors originate from a woman aged 60-75 years in good health and CMV-seropositive.

The chain carries TRBV10-3 and TRBJ2-3; 9 positions match TRBD2. The CDR3 loop spans 17 amino acids. J was trimmed by 3 bases and V by 0 bases; bases with no gene match: 7. Germline V gene lookup returns CDR1 ENHRY and CDR2 SYGVKD. The CDR3 coding sequence is TGTGCCATCAGTGAGTCGACTGGCGGGGGGGCAACAGATACGCAGTATTTT. Protein sequence: CAISESTGGGATDTQYF.

The CDR3, as DNA: TGTGCCAGCAGTGAAATGTCTAGCGGGGACAATGAGCAGTTCTTC. Translated: CASSEMSSGDNEQFF. This chain joins TRBV25-1 and TRBJ2-1; 9 bases fit TRBD2. This CDR3 region has 15 residues. Trimming cost V 2 bases and J 5 bases; bases outside gene matches: 4. Per germline, CDR1 MGHDK and CDR2 SYGVNS.

The V and J genes are TRBV11-2 and TRBJ1-1, with 9 nucleotides matching TRBD1. The junction had 8 bases not matched to a gene; V was cut back by 5 bases and J by 4 bases. The CDR3 has 15 amino acids. CDR1 and CDR2 from the germline V gene are SGHAT and FQNNGV. As DNA, the CDR3 is TGTGCCAGCAGCCCCACGGACAGGGGAGGCACTGAAGCTTTCTTT. Its protein is CASSPTDRGGTEAFF.

This clone has more than one count but fewer than ten. This chain connects TRBV19 to TRBJ1-4; perhaps TRBD1 as D (6 bases). The length of the CDR3 is 13 residues. V dropped 8 bases and J dropped 4 bases, with 11 bases sitting between them. Germline CDR1 LNHDA, CDR2 SQIVND (reference sequence). The CDR3 DNA reads TGTGCCAGTGGGGGCAGGCTTAATGAAAAACTGTTTTTT. It encodes CASGGRLNEKLFF.

This clone appeared a few times. The chain carries TRBV5-6 and TRBJ2-5, with D possibly TRBD2 on 6 matching bases. Trimming cost V 2 bases and J 2 bases, with 10 bases left between them. The CDR3 loop spans 14 amino acids. Germline loops: CDR1 SGHDT, CDR2 YYEEEE. The CDR3 DNA reads as TGTGCCAGCAGCTTAGCGGCGGGGCAAGAGACCCAGTACTTC. Protein sequence: CASSLAAGQETQYF.

This chain joins TRBV4-1 and TRBJ2-1; no reliable D call. V was pared by 4 bases and J by 1 base, with 17 bases between. The CDR3 totals 17 residues. From germline, CDR1 is MGHRA and CDR2 YSYEKL. The CDR3 region has the DNA TGCGCCAGCAGCCGCCTCTTGGAGAGTCGGTCCTACAATGAGCAGTTCTTC. Its protein product is CASSRLLESRSYNEQFF.

V and J are TRBV6-1 and TRBJ2-3, with D possibly being TRBD2 (6 bases). CDR1 and CDR2 from the germline V gene are MNHNS and SASEGT. Trimming stripped 5 bases from V and 5 bases from J, with 17 bases between. The CDR3 has 15 residues. The CDR3 loop reads CASSPRGGMEDTQYF. The CDR3 bases are TGTGCCAGCAGTCCTCGGGGAGGTATGGAAGATACGCAGTATTTT.

The rearrangement joins TRBV6-1 to TRBJ1-5; 12 bases agree with TRBD1. The CDR3 covers 16 residues. Germline CDR1 reads MNHNS; CDR2 reads SASEGT. Trimming cost V 1 base and J 7 bases; bases outside gene matches: 5. CDR3 protein: CASSEGGTGGWQPQHF. CDR3 DNA: TGTGCCAGCAGTGAAGGGGGGACAGGGGGCTGGCAGCCCCAGCATTTT.

The gene calls are TRBV9 and TRBJ2-2, with 9 bases identical to TRBD2. Losses at the gene ends were 3 bases for V and 6 bases for J; bases not matched to a gene: 0. The V gene's germline CDR1 is SGDLS and CDR2 YYNGEE. CDR3 length: 13 amino acids. In DNA, the CDR3 is TGTGCCAGCAGCGGCGGGGGGGCCGGGGAGCTGTTTTTT. Encoded protein: CASSGGGAGELFF.

This clone appeared once. V usage is TRBV11-1 and J usage is TRBJ2-5; tentative D call: TRBD2 (6 bases). Germline V gives CDR1 SGHAT, CDR2 FQDESV (reference sequence). There are 13 residues in the CDR3. V was clipped by 5 bases and J by 4 bases, with 11 bases between them. The DNA for the CDR3 is TGTGCCAGCAGCCTCGGCGGGGTAGAGACCCAGTACTTC. Its translation: CASSLGGVETQYF.

The V and J genes are TRBV7-2 and TRBJ2-5; 10 bases agree with TRBD1. The DNA end favors TRBJ2-7, so the J call may be wrong. CDR3 length equals 15 residues. Germline V gene sequence: CDR1 SGHTA, CDR2 FQGNSA. The chain's CDR3 is CASSPRDRGSYEQYF. The DNA for the CDR3 is TGTGCCAGCAGCCCCCGGGACAGGGGAAGCTACGAGCAGTACTTC.

The J gene is TRBJ1-2, the V gene TRBV7-9, with 10 bases that match TRBD1. Germline V gene data show CDR1 as SEHNR and CDR2 as FQNEAQ (reference sequence). The V and J ends lost 3 bases and 6 bases, in that order; junction bases with no gene match: 7. The CDR3 consists of 15 residues. This CDR3 is CASSLTGGSGDGYTF. The CDR3 DNA reads TGTGCCAGCAGCTTGACAGGGGGCTCAGGGGATGGCTACACCTTC.

This chain links TRBV7-8 with TRBJ2-7; D is possibly TRBD1 (6 bases). Germline-derived CDR1 and CDR2 are SGHVS and FQNEAQ. Deletions cut 5 bases from V and 2 bases from J, with 16 bases between. The CDR3 is 15 amino acids. The CDR3 sequence is CASSLGDGTTYEQYF. The CDR3 region has the DNA TGTGCCAGCAGCCTAGGGGACGGGACAACCTACGAGCAGTACTTC.

This sequence joins TRBV7-3 and TRBJ2-3; D might be TRBD2 (5 bases). This CDR3 is built from 15 residues. Germline CDR1 is SGHTA and CDR2 is FQGTGA. Trimming removed 5 bases at V and 3 bases at J, with 15 bases between. The CDR3 loop is CASSRVPGITDTQYF. CDR3 DNA sequence: TGTGCCAGCAGCCGGGTGCCGGGAATAACAGATACGCAGTATTTT.

In its sample, this clone was seen a few times. The V and J genes are TRBV15 and TRBJ1-4; D is uncertain. Trimming stripped 5 bases from V and 6 bases from J, with 10 bases between. The germline gives CDR1 LNHNV, CDR2 YYDKDF (reference sequence). The CDR3 sequence is 13 residues long. The CDR3 DNA reads as TGTGCCACCAGCGACGGGTGGGATGAAAAACTGTTTTTT. It is translated as CATSDGWDEKLFF.

The J gene is TRBJ1-6, the V gene TRBV7-2; D remains unclear. Trimming stripped 3 bases from V and 8 bases from J, with 5 bases between. This CDR3 is built from 12 residues. CDR1 SGHTA and CDR2 FQGNSA come from the germline V gene. The DNA of the CDR3 is TGTGCCAGCAGCTTGGGCTATTCACCCCTCCACTTT. It translates to CASSLGYSPLHF.

V and J are TRBV6-5 and TRBJ1-2; 9 bases map to TRBD1. With V trimmed by 6 bases and J by 7 bases, 12 bases remained unmatched. The CDR3 length is 15 residues. Germline V gene sequence: CDR1 MNHEY, CDR2 SVGAGI. The CDR3 nucleotides are TGTGCCAGCAGCGGGACAGGGTCCACTAGGGGTGGCTACACCTTC. It translates to CASSGTGSTRGGYTF.

This clone occurred a few times. The chain recombines TRBV7-3 with TRBJ2-2; 10 bases agree with TRBD2. The CDR3 sequence is 15 residues long. Germline V gene sequence: CDR1 SGHTA, CDR2 FQGTGA. V lost 4 bases to trimming and J lost 6 bases; unmatched junction nucleotides: 5. This chain's CDR3 is CASSSSGGAAGELFF. CDR3 nucleotides: TGTGCCAGCAGCTCAAGCGGGGGGGCCGCCGGGGAGCTGTTTTTT.

This chain links TRBV5-5 with TRBJ1-3; D might be TRBD1 (6 bases). Between the trimmed V and J ends, which lost 7 bases and 4 bases, there was a span of 9 bases. The CDR3 runs 12 residues. CDR1 and CDR2 (germline): SGHKS, YYEKEE (reference sequence). DNA of the CDR3: TGTGCCAGCGACGGACAGGGAAACACCATATATTTT. Its translation: CASDGQGNTIYF.

The chain joins TRBV19 to TRBJ1-6; D perhaps matches TRBD1 (5 bases). Germline V gene lookup returns CDR1 LNHDA and CDR2 SQIVND (reference sequence). V was cut by 2 bases and J by 8 bases, with 13 bases left in between. The CDR3 runs 15 residues. CDR3 sequence: CASSIWSTGDSPLHF. Here the CDR3 DNA reads TGTGCCAGTAGTATATGGAGTACGGGGGATTCACCCCTCCACTTT.

The rearrangement uses TRBV18 and TRBJ2-5; 9 bases agree with TRBD1. Trimming at V came to 5 bases and at J to 7 bases, leaving 8 bases not matched to a gene. Per germline, CDR1 KGHSH and CDR2 LQKENI. The CDR3 has 14 residues. CDR3 sequence: CASSEDRGRRTQYF. The DNA for the CDR3 is TGTGCCAGCTCAGAGGACAGGGGCAGAAGGACCCAGTACTTC.

The chain links TRBV19 to TRBJ2-4; TRBD1 is a possible D gene (5 bases). CDR3 length: 11 amino acids. V lost 1 base and J lost 12, with 7 bases in between. Germline-derived CDR1 and CDR2 are LNHDA and SQIVND (reference sequence). The CDR3 spells CASSIGTTQYF. The CDR3 DNA follows: TGTGCCAGTAGTATAGGGACAACTCAGTACTTC.